This T cell receptor beta chain was identified during a study of T-cell memory formation after mild COVID-19. Study-wide findings and caveats: Pre-infection memory contained some responding clones, which suggested that cross-reactive memory had joined. CD4/CD8 balance characterized clones contracting day 15 to 85, and CD4+ skew characterized later expanders.

On this clonotype: What it binds is unknown.

TCRdb reanalysed the 5' RACE reads using MiXCR and keeps one entry per CDR3 protein. Of 300,000 to 400,000 distinct CDR3 sequences listed, around 30% are singletons. The sample comprised PBMCs or a T cell subset sorted from them (not recorded which). This receptor was obtained from an adult woman who had mild COVID-19 (a few samples of this study predate the infection). Cell type and time point are not known.

CDR3 sequence reads: CASSPGIRDTSISNYGYTF. CDR3 DNA sequence: TGCGCCAGCAGCCCCGGAATCCGGGACACCTCGATCTCTAACTATGGCTACACCTTC. The V and J genes are TRBV5-1 and TRBJ1-2; a weak D match, TRBD1 (6 bases). Germline CDR1 is SGHRS and CDR2 is YFSETQ. Between the trimmed V and J ends, which lost 4 bases and 0 bases, there was a span of 25 bases. This CDR3 region has 19 residues.